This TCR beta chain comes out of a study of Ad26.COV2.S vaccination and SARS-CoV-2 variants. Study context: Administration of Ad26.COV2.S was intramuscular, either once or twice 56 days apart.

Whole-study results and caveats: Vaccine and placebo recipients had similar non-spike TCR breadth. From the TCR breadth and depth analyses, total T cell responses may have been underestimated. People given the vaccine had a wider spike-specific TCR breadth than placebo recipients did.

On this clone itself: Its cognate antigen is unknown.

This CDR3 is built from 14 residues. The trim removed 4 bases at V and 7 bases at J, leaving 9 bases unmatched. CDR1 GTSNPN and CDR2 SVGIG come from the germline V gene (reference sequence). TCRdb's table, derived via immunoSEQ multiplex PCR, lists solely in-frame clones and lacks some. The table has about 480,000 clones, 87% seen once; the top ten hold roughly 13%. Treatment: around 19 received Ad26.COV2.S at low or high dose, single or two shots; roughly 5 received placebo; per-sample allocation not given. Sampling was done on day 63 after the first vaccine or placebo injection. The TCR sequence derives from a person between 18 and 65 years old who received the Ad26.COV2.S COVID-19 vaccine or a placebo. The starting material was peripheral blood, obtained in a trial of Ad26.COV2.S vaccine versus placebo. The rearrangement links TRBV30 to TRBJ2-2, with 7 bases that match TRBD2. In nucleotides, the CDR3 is TGTGCCTGGAATGAAGGGAGGGCCGGCGGGGAGCTGTTTTTT. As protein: CAWNEGRAGGELFF. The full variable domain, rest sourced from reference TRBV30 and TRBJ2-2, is SQTIHQWPATLVQPVGSPLSLECTVEGTSNPNLYWYRQAAGRGLQLLFYSVGIGQISSEVPQNLSASRPQDRQFILSSKKLLLSDSGFYLCAWNEGRAGGELFFGEGSRLTVL.